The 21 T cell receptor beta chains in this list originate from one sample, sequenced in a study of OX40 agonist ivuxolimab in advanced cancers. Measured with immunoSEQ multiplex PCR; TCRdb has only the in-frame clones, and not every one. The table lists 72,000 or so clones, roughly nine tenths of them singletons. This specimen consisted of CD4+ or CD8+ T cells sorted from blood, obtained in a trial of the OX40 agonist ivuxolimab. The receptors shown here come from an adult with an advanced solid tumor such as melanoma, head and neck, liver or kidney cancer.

This CDR3 is CASSSDSGGVETQYF. In nucleotides, the CDR3 is TGTGCCAGCAGTTCCGACTCAGGGGGGGTAGAGACCCAGTACTTC. The J gene is TRBJ2-5, the V gene TRBV28; D might be TRBD1 or TRBD2, each matching 7 bases. CDR1 and CDR2 from the germline V gene are MDHEN and SYDVKM. This CDR3 comprises 15 residues. Trimming cost V 4 bases and J 4 bases, with 16 bases left between them.

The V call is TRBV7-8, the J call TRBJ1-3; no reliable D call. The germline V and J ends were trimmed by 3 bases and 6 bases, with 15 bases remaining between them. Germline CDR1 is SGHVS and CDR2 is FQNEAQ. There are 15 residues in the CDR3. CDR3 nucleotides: TGTGCCAGCAGCTTGGGTCAGGCGCGGGAAAACACCATATATTTT. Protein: CASSLGQARENTIYF.

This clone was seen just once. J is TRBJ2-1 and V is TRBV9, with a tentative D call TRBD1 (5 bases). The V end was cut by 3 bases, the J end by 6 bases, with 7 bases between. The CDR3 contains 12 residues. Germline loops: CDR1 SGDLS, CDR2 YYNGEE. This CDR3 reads CASSARGNEQFF. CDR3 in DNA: TGTGCCAGCAGCGCTAGGGGCAATGAGCAGTTCTTC.

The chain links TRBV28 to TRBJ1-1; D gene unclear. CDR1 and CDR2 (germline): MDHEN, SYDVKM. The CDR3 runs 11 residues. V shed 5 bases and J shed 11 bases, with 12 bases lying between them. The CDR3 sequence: CASSQFREAFF. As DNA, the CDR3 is TGTGCCAGCAGTCAGTTCCGGGAGGCTTTCTTT.

CDR3 in amino acids: CASSFGGGAYGYTF. CDR3 nucleotide sequence: TGTGCCAGCAGTTTCGGAGGGGGTGCCTATGGCTACACCTTC. The chain combines TRBV28 with TRBJ1-2; the D gene is possibly TRBD1 (6 bases). Germline values: CDR1 MDHEN, CDR2 SYDVKM. The CDR3 loop spans 14 amino acids. V was pared by 3 bases and J by 4 bases, with 12 bases between.

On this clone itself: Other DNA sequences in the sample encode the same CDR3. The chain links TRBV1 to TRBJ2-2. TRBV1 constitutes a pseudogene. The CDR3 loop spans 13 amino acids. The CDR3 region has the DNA TGCACCAGCAGCCAAGGGGGAACCGGGGAGCTGTTTTTT. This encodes CTSSQGGTGELFF.

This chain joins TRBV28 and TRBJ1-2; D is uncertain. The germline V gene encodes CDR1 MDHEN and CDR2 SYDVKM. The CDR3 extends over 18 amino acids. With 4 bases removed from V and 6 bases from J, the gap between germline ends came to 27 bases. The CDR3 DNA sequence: TGTGCCAGCAGTTACCCCGGGCGGACGGACGGTAGAAGGGATGGCTACACCTTC. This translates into CASSYPGRTDGRRDGYTF.

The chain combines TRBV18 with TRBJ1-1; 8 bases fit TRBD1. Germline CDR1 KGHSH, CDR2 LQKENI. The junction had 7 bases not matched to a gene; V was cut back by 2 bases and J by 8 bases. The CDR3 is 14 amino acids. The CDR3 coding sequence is TGTGCCAGCTCACCAGGGACAGGCGGTCGGGAAGCTTTCTTT. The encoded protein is CASSPGTGGREAFF. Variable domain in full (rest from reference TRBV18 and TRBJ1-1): NAGVMQNPRHLVRRRGQEARLRCSPMKGHSHVYWYRQLPEEGLKFMVYLQKENIIDESGMPKERFSAEFPKEGPSILRIQQVVRGDSAAYFCASSPGTGGREAFFGQGTRLTVV.

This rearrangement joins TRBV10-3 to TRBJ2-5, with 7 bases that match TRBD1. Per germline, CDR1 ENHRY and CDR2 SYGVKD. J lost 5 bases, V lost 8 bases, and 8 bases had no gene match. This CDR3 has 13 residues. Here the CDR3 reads CAILDRVKETQYF. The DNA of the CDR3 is TGTGCCATCCTAGACAGGGTCAAGGAGACCCAGTACTTC.

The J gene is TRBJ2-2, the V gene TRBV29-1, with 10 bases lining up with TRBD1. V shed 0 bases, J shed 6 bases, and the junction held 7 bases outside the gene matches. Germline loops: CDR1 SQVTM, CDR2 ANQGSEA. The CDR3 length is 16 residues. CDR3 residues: CSVEDPGQGGSGELFF. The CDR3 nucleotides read TGCAGCGTTGAAGACCCCGGACAGGGGGGCTCCGGGGAGCTGTTTTTT.

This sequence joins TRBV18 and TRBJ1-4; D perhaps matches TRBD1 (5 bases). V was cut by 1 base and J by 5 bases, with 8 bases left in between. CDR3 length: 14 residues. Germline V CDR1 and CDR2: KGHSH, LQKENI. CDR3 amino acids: CASSPQGLNEKLFF. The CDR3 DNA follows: TGTGCCAGCTCACCACAGGGACTAAATGAAAAACTGTTTTTT.

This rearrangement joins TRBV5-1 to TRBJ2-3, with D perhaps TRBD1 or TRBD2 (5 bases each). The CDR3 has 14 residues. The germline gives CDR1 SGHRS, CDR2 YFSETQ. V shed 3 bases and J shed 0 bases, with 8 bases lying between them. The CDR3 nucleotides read TGCGCCAGCAGCTCCGGGGACAGCACAGATACGCAGTATTTT. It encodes CASSSGDSTDTQYF.

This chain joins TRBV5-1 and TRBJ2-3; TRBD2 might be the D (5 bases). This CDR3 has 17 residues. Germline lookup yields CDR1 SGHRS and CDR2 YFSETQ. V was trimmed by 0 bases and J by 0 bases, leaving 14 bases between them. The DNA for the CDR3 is TGCGCCAGCAGCTTGGGGCTAGCTGCAACCAGCACAGATACGCAGTATTTT. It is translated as CASSLGLAATSTDTQYF. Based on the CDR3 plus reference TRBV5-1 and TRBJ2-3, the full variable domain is KAGVTQTPRYLIKTRGQQVTLSCSPISGHRSVSWYQQTPGQGLQFLFEYFSETQRNKGNFPGRFSGRQFSNSRSEMNVSTLELGDSALYLCASSLGLAATSTDTQYFGPGTRLTVL.

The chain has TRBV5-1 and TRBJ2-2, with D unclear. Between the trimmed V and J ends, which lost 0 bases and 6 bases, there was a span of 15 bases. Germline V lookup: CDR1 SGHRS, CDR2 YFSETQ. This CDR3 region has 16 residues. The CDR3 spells CASSLGAFSLAGELFF. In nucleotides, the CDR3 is TGCGCCAGCAGCTTGGGTGCGTTTAGCTTGGCCGGGGAGCTGTTTTTT.

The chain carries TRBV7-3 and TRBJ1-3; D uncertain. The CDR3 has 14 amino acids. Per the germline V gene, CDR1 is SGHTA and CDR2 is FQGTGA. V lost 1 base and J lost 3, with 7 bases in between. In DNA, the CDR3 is TGTGCCAGCAGCTTAAATAGTTTTGGAAACACCATATATTTT. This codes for CASSLNSFGNTIYF.

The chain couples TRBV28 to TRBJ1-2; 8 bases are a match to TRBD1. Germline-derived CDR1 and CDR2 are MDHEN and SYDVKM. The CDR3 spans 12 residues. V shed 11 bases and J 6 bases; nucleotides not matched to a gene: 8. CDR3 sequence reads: CAGQGLEHGYTF. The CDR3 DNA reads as TGTGCCGGACAGGGTTTAGAGCATGGCTACACCTTC.

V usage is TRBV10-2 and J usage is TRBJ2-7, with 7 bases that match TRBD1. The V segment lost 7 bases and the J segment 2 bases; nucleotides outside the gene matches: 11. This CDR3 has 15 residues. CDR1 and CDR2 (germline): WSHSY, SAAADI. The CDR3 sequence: CASTRAEGGPYEQYF. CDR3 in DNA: TGCGCCAGCACCCGAGCCGAAGGGGGCCCCTACGAGCAGTACTTC.

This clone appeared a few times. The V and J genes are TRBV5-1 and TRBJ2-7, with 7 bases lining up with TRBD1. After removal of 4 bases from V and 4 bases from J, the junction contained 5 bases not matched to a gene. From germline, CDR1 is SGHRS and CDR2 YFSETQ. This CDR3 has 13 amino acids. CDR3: CASSPGTAYEQYF. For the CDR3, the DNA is TGCGCCAGCAGCCCGGGGACAGCTTACGAGCAGTACTTC.

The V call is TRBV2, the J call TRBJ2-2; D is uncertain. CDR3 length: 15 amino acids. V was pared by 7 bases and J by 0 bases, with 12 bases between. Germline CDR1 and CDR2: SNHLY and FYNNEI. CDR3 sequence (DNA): TGTGCCAGCACTGTTGACGTAGCGAACACCGGGGAGCTGTTTTTT. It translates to CASTVDVANTGELFF.

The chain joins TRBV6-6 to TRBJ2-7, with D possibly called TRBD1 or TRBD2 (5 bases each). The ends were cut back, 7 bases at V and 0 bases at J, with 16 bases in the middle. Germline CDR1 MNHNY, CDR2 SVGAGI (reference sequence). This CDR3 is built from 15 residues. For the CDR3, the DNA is TGTGCCAGCAAAAGGGGACGGATCAACTCCTACGAGCAGTACTTC. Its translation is CASKRGRINSYEQYF.

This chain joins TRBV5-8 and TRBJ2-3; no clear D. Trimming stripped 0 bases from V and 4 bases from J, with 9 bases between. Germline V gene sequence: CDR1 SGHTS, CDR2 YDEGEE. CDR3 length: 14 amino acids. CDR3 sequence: CASSLAGLADTQYF. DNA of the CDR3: TGTGCCAGCAGCTTGGCCGGATTAGCAGATACGCAGTATTTT.